The 30 T cell receptor beta chains listed next were all sequenced from one sample in a study of PD-L1 blockade in urothelial cancer. Profiled with immunoSEQ multiplex PCR; TCRdb holds only in-frame clones, not every one. The sample includes more than 95,000 clones, around 88% of them seen just once. Time point reported: peripheral blood 6 weeks after treatment start. The starting material was PBMCs, obtained around atezolizumab (anti-PD-L1) treatment. Receptors were obtained from a man in his fifties or sixties with urothelial cancer.

The chain couples TRBV28 to TRBJ2-7, with unresolved D. Per the germline V gene, CDR1 is MDHEN and CDR2 is SYDVKM. The CDR3 sequence is 15 residues long. V was shortened by 6 bases and J by 3 bases, with 18 bases between the two germline ends. The CDR3 DNA sequence: TGTGCCAGCAGCCCGCGTGGGCTATTACACTACGAGCAGTACTTC. It translates to CASSPRGLLHYEQYF.

The chain recombines TRBV28 with TRBJ1-1; 7 bases are shared with TRBD1. Germline CDR1 and CDR2: MDHEN and SYDVKM. V dropped 7 bases and J dropped 1; count of bases not matched to a gene: 12. This CDR3 has 16 amino acids. CDR3 bases: TGTGCCAGCACCACTTCATCGACAGGGCCGAACACTGAAGCTTTCTTT. It encodes CASTTSSTGPNTEAFF.

The V and J genes are TRBV15 and TRBJ1-4; 9 nucleotides agree with TRBD1. V dropped 5 bases and J dropped 8; count of bases not matched to a gene: 9. Germline CDR1 and CDR2: LNHNV and YYDKDF (reference sequence). This CDR3 region has 15 residues. The DNA for the CDR3 is TGTGCCACCAGCGGCCGGGACAGGGTAGGCGAAAAACTGTTTTTT. It codes for CATSGRDRVGEKLFF.

The rearrangement links TRBV28 to TRBJ1-2; 9 positions agree with TRBD1. Germline V gene sequence: CDR1 MDHEN, CDR2 SYDVKM. The CDR3 is made up of 15 amino acids. The junction had 13 bases not matched to a gene; V was cut back by 8 bases and J by 6 bases. The CDR3 region has the DNA TGTGCCAGCTATTTACCTGGACAGGGGTCTAATGGCTACACCTTC. Translating gives CASYLPGQGSNGYTF.

The V call is TRBV18, the J call TRBJ1-6; D possibly corresponds to TRBD1 (6 bases). The germline V gene encodes CDR1 KGHSH and CDR2 LQKENI. This CDR3 comprises 15 residues. The V end was cut by 2 bases, the J end by 4 bases, with 9 bases between. As DNA, the CDR3 is TGTGCCAGCTCACCATCCCAGGGGTATAATTCACCCCTCCACTTT. It yields the protein CASSPSQGYNSPLHF.

The chain carries TRBV5-1 and TRBJ2-7; no clear D gene. Germline lookup yields CDR1 SGHRS and CDR2 YFSETQ. CDR3 length equals 14 residues. The V and J ends lost 4 bases and 6 bases respectively, with 17 bases between them. This chain's CDR3 is CASSPPSSSIEQYF. The CDR3 DNA sequence: TGCGCCAGCAGCCCGCCTAGTTCTTCCATCGAGCAGTACTTC.

The rearrangement uses TRBV2 and TRBJ1-5; 8 bases line up with TRBD1. This CDR3 comprises 14 residues. In germline, CDR1 is SNHLY, CDR2 FYNNEI. V lost 5 bases to trimming and J lost 6 bases; unmatched junction nucleotides: 6. For the CDR3, the DNA is TGTGCCAGCAGTCGGACAGGGTCTGGTCAGCCCCAGCATTTT. Its protein is CASSRTGSGQPQHF.

This sequence joins TRBV6-1 and TRBJ1-1; tentatively, D is TRBD1 (5 bases). This CDR3 contains 14 residues. V shed 2 bases and J shed 11 bases, with 18 bases lying between them. Per the germline V gene, CDR1 is MNHNS and CDR2 is SASEGT. The CDR3 loop is CASSESGHHPFAFF. The CDR3 nucleotides are TGTGCCAGCAGTGAAAGTGGACACCATCCGTTCGCTTTCTTT.

The rearrangement uses TRBV6-6 and TRBJ2-7; D is perhaps TRBD2 (6 bases). This CDR3 comprises 16 residues. From germline, CDR1 is MNHNY and CDR2 SVGAGI (reference sequence). V shed 0 bases and J shed 3 bases, with 15 bases lying between them. The CDR3 loop is CASSYSGGTGYYEQYF. The CDR3, as DNA: TGTGCCAGCAGTTACTCAGGCGGGACTGGGTACTACGAGCAGTACTTC.

The chain links TRBV4-1 to TRBJ1-5, with D possibly matching TRBD1 (6 bases). CDR3 length equals 14 residues. V lost 5 bases and J 0 bases, leaving 8 bases between the germline ends. Per the germline V gene, CDR1 is MGHRA and CDR2 is YSYEKL. The CDR3 DNA reads TGCGCCAGCAGCAACAGGGCTAGCAATCAGCCCCAGCATTTT. The encoded protein is CASSNRASNQPQHF.

The rearrangement uses TRBV5-4 and TRBJ2-5; 7 nucleotides align to TRBD2. There are 15 residues in the CDR3. With 2 bases clipped from V and 5 bases from J, the junction kept 9 bases outside the gene matches. The germline CDR1 and CDR2 sequences are SGHNT and YYREEE (reference sequence). The DNA of the CDR3 is TGTGCCAGCAGCTTAAGGGACCCCGGGGGGGAGACCCAGTACTTC. The encoded protein is CASSLRDPGGETQYF.

This chain links TRBV18 with TRBJ1-1; a possible D gene is TRBD1 (5 bases). The CDR3 extends over 15 amino acids. Per germline, CDR1 KGHSH and CDR2 LQKENI. V was shortened by 3 bases and J by 8 bases, with 19 bases between the two germline ends. CDR3 loop: CASSPLPPTGNEAFF. CDR3 bases: TGTGCCAGCTCACCTCTTCCCCCTACAGGAAACGAAGCTTTCTTT.

The chain uses TRBV29-1 and TRBJ2-7; D perhaps matches TRBD2 (5 bases). Germline V gene lookup returns CDR1 SQVTM and CDR2 ANQGSEA. The CDR3 is 13 residues long. The V end was cut by 7 bases, the J end by 3 bases, with 16 bases between. The CDR3 DNA follows: TGCAGCGCGTATAGCGCCGAACACTACGAGCAGTACTTC. It translates to CSAYSAEHYEQYF.

The chain employs TRBV13 and TRBJ1-1, with 9 bases aligning to TRBD1. There are 18 residues in the CDR3. V shed 5 bases, J shed 2 bases, and the junction held 15 bases outside the gene matches. Germline V gene sequence: CDR1 PRHDT, CDR2 FYEKMQ (reference sequence). The CDR3 sequence is CASSVPAANRGRNTEAFF. In nucleotides, the CDR3 is TGTGCCAGCAGCGTGCCCGCGGCTAACAGGGGGCGAAACACTGAAGCTTTCTTT.

This clone was counted only a few times. V gene TRBV27 combines with J gene TRBJ2-1; D is undetermined. V lost 8 bases and J lost 10, with 12 bases in between. Looked up from germline, CDR1 is MNHEY and CDR2 is SMNVEV (reference sequence). CDR3 length: 11 amino acids. CDR3 residues: CASRTLGEQFF. Here the CDR3 DNA reads TGTGCCAGCCGAACCCTCGGGGAGCAGTTCTTC.

This chain connects TRBV5-5 to TRBJ2-7, with a possible D match to TRBD1 (6 bases). This CDR3 region has 15 residues. Germline V gene data show CDR1 as SGHKS and CDR2 as YYEKEE (reference sequence). Trimming took 2 bases from V and 3 from J, leaving 15 bases between them. The CDR3 protein is CASSLNSGTYYEQYF. The CDR3 nucleotides are TGTGCCAGCAGCTTAAATTCCGGGACATACTACGAGCAGTACTTC. The full variable domain, with the rest looked up from reference TRBV5-5 and TRBJ2-7, is DAGVTQSPTHLIKTRGQQVTLRCSPISGHKSVSWYQQVLGQGPQFIFQYYEKEERGRGNFPDRFSARQFPNYSSELNVNALLLGDSALYLCASSLNSGTYYEQYFGPGTRLTVT.

This clone showed up just once. The rearrangement uses TRBV27 and TRBJ2-5; no clear D gene. Germline assignment: CDR1 MNHEY and CDR2 SMNVEV (reference sequence). This CDR3 is built from 12 residues. Trimming took 5 bases from V and 1 from J, leaving 5 bases between them. CDR3 coding DNA: TGTGCCAGCAGTCCGGGCCAAGAGACCCAGTACTTC. It yields the protein CASSPGQETQYF.

The chain uses TRBV29-1 and TRBJ1-3; TRBD1 might be the D (5 bases). Germline V gene data show CDR1 as SQVTM and CDR2 as ANQGSEA. Deletions cut 4 bases from V and 8 bases from J, with 12 bases between. CDR3 length: 12 amino acids. CDR3 nucleotides: TGCAGCGTTGTTGCCGGGGGGTACACCATATATTTT. It translates to CSVVAGGYTIYF.

The rearrangement joins TRBV7-6 to TRBJ2-3; 9 positions agree with TRBD1. With 3 bases clipped from V and 2 bases from J, the junction kept 6 bases outside the gene matches. Germline loops: CDR1 SGHVS, CDR2 FNYEAQ. The CDR3 is made up of 16 amino acids. Here the CDR3 DNA reads TGTGCCAGCAGCTTTTCCGGGACAGGGTTCACAGATACGCAGTATTTT. Protein: CASSFSGTGFTDTQYF.

The V call is TRBV28, the J call TRBJ1-2; TRBD1 aligns across 7 bases. CDR3 length: 11 amino acids. CDR1 and CDR2 from the germline V gene are MDHEN and SYDVKM. The ends lost 7 bases at V and 4 bases at J; junction bases unmatched: 0. CDR3 nucleotide sequence: TGTGCCAGCACAGGGGGCTATGGCTACACCTTC. It is translated as CASTGGYGYTF.

CDR3 amino acids: CASSPANTGELFF. The CDR3 DNA reads as TGTGCCAGCTCACCCGCGAACACCGGGGAGCTGTTTTTT. V gene TRBV18 combines with J gene TRBJ2-2; D not resolved. The CDR3 is made up of 13 amino acids. The germline V and J ends were trimmed by 3 bases and 0 bases, with 2 bases remaining between them. Germline V gene sequence: CDR1 KGHSH, CDR2 LQKENI.

This chain connects TRBV29-1 to TRBJ2-3; possible D gene TRBD2, 5 bases. Germline loops: CDR1 SQVTM, CDR2 ANQGSEA. The CDR3 loop spans 14 amino acids. Between the trimmed V and J ends, which lost 3 bases and 1 base, there was a span of 11 bases. The CDR3 is CSVDRGLGTDTQYF. The CDR3 DNA reads TGCAGCGTTGATCGGGGTTTGGGCACAGATACGCAGTATTTT.

The V gene is TRBV5-1, the J gene TRBJ2-6; TRBD1 might be the D (5 bases). The CDR3 is 17 residues long. V lost 0 bases to trimming and J lost 1 base, with 11 bases between them. Germline V CDR1 and CDR2: SGHRS, YFSETQ. CDR3 in amino acids: CASSLGTSPSGANVLTF. CDR3 sequence (DNA): TGCGCCAGCAGCTTGGGGACAAGCCCTTCTGGGGCCAACGTCCTGACTTTC.

In DNA, the CDR3 is TGTGCCAGTAGTTCAACGAGGGTGGCCAAAAACATTCAGTACTTC. It is translated as CASSSTRVAKNIQYF. The J gene is TRBJ2-4, the V gene TRBV19; a possible D gene is TRBD2 (5 bases). CDR1 and CDR2 from the germline V gene are LNHDA and SQIVND (reference sequence). Trimming took 5 bases from V and 1 from J, leaving 12 bases between them. This CDR3 spans 15 amino acids.

The chain has TRBV5-1 and TRBJ1-4; D gene unclear. V shed 4 bases and J shed 6 bases, with 19 bases lying between them. CDR3 size: 16 residues. Germline V CDR1 and CDR2: SGHRS, YFSETQ. CDR3 nucleotide sequence: TGCGCCAGCAGCCGGGGTATGTTGGATTCGGATGAAAAACTGTTTTTT. Protein sequence: CASSRGMLDSDEKLFF.

This rearrangement joins TRBV9 to TRBJ1-1; D may be TRBD1 (6 bases). V was cut by 5 bases and J by 2 bases, with 16 bases left in between. The length of the CDR3 is 15 residues. From germline, CDR1 is SGDLS and CDR2 YYNGEE. The CDR3 DNA reads TGTGCCAGCAGTTGGGATACAGGGTTTAACACTGAAGCTTTCTTT. This gives the protein CASSWDTGFNTEAFF.

This clone showed up just once. This rearrangement joins TRBV19 to TRBJ1-5, with a tentative D call TRBD1 (5 bases). This CDR3 has 17 residues. Deletions cut 5 bases from V and 0 bases from J, with 17 bases between. From germline, CDR1 is LNHDA and CDR2 SQIVND (reference sequence). Here the CDR3 DNA reads TGTGCCAGTAGTCCAGCCCGGAGACAGTATAGCAATCAGCCCCAGCATTTT. Its translation is CASSPARRQYSNQPQHF.

This clone was counted once. V and J are TRBV27 and TRBJ2-7; TRBD1 agrees at 10 bases. From germline, CDR1 is MNHEY and CDR2 SMNVEV (reference sequence). The CDR3 consists of 14 residues. Germline trimming cut 5 bases from V and 7 bases from J; bases unmatched to any gene: 8. CDR3 DNA sequence: TGTGCCAGCAGTCCCGGGACAGGGGCGGGTGAGCAGTACTTC. Encoded protein: CASSPGTGAGEQYF.

This clone was observed once. This sequence joins TRBV9 and TRBJ1-3, with 9 bases fitting TRBD1. The CDR3 consists of 14 residues. Unmatched junction bases numbered 4, after V lost 3 bases and J lost 6 bases. Germline CDR1 is SGDLS and CDR2 is YYNGEE. CDR3 DNA: TGTGCCAGCAGCGCCAGGACAGGGGTAAACACCATATATTTT. It specifies CASSARTGVNTIYF. Full variable domain (remainder filled in from reference TRBV9 and TRBJ1-3): DSGVTQTPKHLITATGQRVTLRCSPRSGDLSVYWYQQSLDQGLQFLIQYYNGEERAKGNILERFSAQQFPDLHSELNLSSLELGDSALYFCASSARTGVNTIYFGEGSWLTVV.

The rearrangement joins TRBV5-1 to TRBJ2-7, with 9 bases that match TRBD1. The trim removed 0 bases at V and 4 bases at J, leaving 5 bases unmatched. The CDR3 is 15 residues long. Germline V CDR1 and CDR2: SGHRS, YFSETQ. DNA for the CDR3: TGCGCCAGCAGCTTGGGGGTGACAGGGGGGTACGAGCAGTACTTC. Translated, it gives CASSLGVTGGYEQYF.